This TCR beta chain was sequenced during a study of CD8+ T cells in alopecia areata. Study-level background: Twice a day, 5 to 10 mg of oral tofacitinib was administered to treated patients. Broader study findings: With just one nonresponder, it is still uncertain whether baseline CD8+ expansion relates to response. Clarity of TCR sharing across patients fell short of that in mice, possibly HLA-related.

The treatment is: oral pan-JAK inhibitor, 5-10 mg twice daily. Alopecia areata patients provided lesional scalp punch biopsies and peripheral blood. This CDR3 has 16 residues. Looked up from germline, CDR1 is SGHAT and CDR2 is FQNNGV. Trimming pared 7 bases from V and 4 bases from J, leaving 21 bases between. This clone appeared a few times. The antigen remains undetermined. As the sequencing template, cDNA was produced by extracting RNA and reverse transcribing it. Libraries were prepared by immunoSEQ multiplex PCR; TCRdb keeps only in-frame clonotypes and omits some of them. The sample records 150,000 to 200,000 clones, less than 80% being singletons.

The TCR sequence derives from a human donor with alopecia areata. Specimen: CD4+ T cells sorted from blood, collected at week 24, from a patient treated with tofacitinib. V gene TRBV11-2 combines with J gene TRBJ2-3; D perhaps matches TRBD2 (5 bases). CDR3 sequence (DNA): TGTGCCAGCACCGTCGGTATTGGGAGTAGGTCAGATACGCAGTATTTT. This translates into CASTVGIGSRSDTQYF.